This T cell receptor beta chain was captured by sequencing in a study of T cell responses to AZD1222 COVID-19 vaccine. Study findings and constraints: Two doses of AZD1222 preceded a rise in Spike-specific TCR breadth and depth.

Data came from immunoSEQ multiplex PCR; TCRdb stores just in-frame clones and leaves some out. In the table there are some 64,000 clones, roughly 84% of which are singletons. Notes on this clone: Its antigen is still unknown.

This sequence was found in an adult in good health. The sample was peripheral blood, taken on day 0 of AZD1222 vaccination.

CDR3 sequence: CASSLGDFSYNEQFF. The CDR3 coding sequence is TGTGCCAGCAGCTTAGGAGACTTCTCCTACAATGAGCAGTTCTTC. This chain joins TRBV11-3 and TRBJ2-1; no clear D gene. Germline CDR1 is SGHNT and CDR2 is YENEEA. The CDR3 contains 15 residues. V lost 1 base to trimming and J lost 0 bases, with 7 bases between them.